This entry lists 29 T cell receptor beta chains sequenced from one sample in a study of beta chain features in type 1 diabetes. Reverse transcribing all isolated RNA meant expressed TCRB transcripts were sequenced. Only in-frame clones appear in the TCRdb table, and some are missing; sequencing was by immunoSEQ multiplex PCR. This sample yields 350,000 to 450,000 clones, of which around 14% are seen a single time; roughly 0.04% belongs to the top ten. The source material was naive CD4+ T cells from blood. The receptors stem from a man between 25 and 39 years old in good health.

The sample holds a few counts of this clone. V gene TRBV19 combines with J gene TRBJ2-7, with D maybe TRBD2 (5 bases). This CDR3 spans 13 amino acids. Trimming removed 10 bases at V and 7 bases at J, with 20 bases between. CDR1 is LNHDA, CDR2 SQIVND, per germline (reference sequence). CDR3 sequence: CANPHGETEEQYV. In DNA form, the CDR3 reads TGTGCCAACCCTCATGGGGAGACTGAAGAGCAGTACGTC.

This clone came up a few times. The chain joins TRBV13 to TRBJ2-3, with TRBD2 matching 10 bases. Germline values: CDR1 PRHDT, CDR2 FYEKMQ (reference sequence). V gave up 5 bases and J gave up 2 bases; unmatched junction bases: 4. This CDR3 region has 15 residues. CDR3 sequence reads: CASSISGGPTDTQYF. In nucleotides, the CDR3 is TGTGCCAGCAGCATTAGCGGGGGGCCCACAGATACGCAGTATTTT.

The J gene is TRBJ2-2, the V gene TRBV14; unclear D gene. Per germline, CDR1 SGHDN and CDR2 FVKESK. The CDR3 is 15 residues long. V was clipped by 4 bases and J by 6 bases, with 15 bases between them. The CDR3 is CASSRILPAAGELFF. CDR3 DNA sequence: TGTGCCAGCAGCCGAATCCTACCGGCGGCCGGGGAGCTGTTTTTT.

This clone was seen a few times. CDR3 loop: CASSLSRYNEQFF. For the CDR3, the DNA is TGTGCCAGCAGCTTAAGCAGGTACAATGAGCAGTTCTTC. The chain combines TRBV7-2 with TRBJ2-1; no clear D gene. Germline V gives CDR1 SGHTA, CDR2 FQGNSA. This CDR3 is 13 amino acids long. Trimming cost V 2 bases and J 4 bases, with 6 bases left between them.

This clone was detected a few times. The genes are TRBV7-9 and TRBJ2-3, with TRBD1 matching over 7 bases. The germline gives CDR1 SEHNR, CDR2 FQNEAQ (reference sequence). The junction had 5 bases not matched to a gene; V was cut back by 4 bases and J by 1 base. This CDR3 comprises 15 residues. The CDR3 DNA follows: TGTGCCAGCAGCTCGACAGGGTTCGGCACAGATACGCAGTATTTT. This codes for CASSSTGFGTDTQYF. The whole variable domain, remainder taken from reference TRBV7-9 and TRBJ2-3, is DTGVSQNPRHKITKRGQNVTFRCDPISEHNRLYWYRQTLGQGPEFLTYFQNEAQLEKSRLLSDRFSAERPKGSFSTLEIQRTEQGDSAMYLCASSSTGFGTDTQYFGPGTRLTVL.

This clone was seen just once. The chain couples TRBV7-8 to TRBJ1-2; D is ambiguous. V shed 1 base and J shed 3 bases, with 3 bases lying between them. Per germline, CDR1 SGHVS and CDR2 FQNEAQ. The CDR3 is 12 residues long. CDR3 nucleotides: TGTGCCAGCAGCTTAGTTGACTATGGCTACACCTTC. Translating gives CASSLVDYGYTF.

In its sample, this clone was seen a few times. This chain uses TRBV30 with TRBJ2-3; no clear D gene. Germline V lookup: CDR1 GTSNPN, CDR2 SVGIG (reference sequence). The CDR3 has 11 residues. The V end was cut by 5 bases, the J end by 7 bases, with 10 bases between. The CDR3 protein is CAWVRANTQYF. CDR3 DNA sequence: TGTGCCTGGGTACGAGCAAATACGCAGTATTTT.

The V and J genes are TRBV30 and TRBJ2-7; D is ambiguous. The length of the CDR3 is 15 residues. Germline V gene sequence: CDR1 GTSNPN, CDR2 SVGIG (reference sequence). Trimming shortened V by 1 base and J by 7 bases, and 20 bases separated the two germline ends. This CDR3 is CAWSAPRLTVGEQYV. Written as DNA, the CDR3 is TGTGCCTGGAGTGCCCCGCGGCTCACCGTGGGTGAGCAGTACGTC.

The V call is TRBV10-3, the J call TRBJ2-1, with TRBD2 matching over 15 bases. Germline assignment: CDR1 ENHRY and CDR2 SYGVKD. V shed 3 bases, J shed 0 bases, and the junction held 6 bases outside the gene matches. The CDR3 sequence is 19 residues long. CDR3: CAISDSGTSGRSSYNEQFF. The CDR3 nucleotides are TGTGCCATCAGTGACTCAGGGACTAGCGGGAGGAGCTCCTACAATGAGCAGTTCTTC.

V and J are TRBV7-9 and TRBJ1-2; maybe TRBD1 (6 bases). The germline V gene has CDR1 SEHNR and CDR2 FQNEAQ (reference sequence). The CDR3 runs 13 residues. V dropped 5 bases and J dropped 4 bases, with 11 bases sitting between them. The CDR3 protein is CASSNRTAYGYTF. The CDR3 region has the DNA TGTGCCAGCAGCAACCGGACAGCCTATGGCTACACCTTC.

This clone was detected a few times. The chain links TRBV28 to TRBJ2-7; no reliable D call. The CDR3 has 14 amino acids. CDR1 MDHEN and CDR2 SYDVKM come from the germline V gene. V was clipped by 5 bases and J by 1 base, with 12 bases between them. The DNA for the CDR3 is TGTGCCAGCAGTCCTCCGCGTTTTTCCTACGAGCAGTACGTC. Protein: CASSPPRFSYEQYV.

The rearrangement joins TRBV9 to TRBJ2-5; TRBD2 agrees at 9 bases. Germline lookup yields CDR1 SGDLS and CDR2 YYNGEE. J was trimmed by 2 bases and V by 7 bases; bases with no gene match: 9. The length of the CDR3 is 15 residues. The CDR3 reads CASGKAGGPQETQYF. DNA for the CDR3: TGTGCCAGCGGAAAAGCGGGGGGCCCTCAAGAGACCCAGTACTTC. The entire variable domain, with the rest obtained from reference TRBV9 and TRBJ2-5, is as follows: DSGVTQTPKHLITATGQRVTLRCSPRSGDLSVYWYQQSLDQGLQFLIQYYNGEERAKGNILERFSAQQFPDLHSELNLSSLELGDSALYFCASGKAGGPQETQYFGPGTRLLVL.

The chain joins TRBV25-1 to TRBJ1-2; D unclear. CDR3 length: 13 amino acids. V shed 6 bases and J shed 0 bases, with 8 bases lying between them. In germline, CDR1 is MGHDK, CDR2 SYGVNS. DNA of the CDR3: TGTGCCAGCAGCCATAGATCTAACTATGGCTACACCTTC. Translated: CASSHRSNYGYTF.

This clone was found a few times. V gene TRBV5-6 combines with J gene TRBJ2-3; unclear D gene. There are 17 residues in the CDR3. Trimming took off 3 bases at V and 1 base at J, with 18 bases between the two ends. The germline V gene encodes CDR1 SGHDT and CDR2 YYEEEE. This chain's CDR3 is CASSSGLAAKRTDTQYF. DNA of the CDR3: TGTGCCAGCAGCTCGGGCTTGGCAGCCAAACGCACAGATACGCAGTATTTT.

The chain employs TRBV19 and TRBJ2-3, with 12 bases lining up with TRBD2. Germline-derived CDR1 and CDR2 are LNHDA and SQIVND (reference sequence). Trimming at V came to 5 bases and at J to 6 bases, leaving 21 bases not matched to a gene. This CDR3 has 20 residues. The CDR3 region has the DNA TGTGCCAGTAGTCCACCACCGGGACTAGCGGGTTCACTTAGAGCGGATACGCAGTATTTT. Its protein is CASSPPPGLAGSLRADTQYF.

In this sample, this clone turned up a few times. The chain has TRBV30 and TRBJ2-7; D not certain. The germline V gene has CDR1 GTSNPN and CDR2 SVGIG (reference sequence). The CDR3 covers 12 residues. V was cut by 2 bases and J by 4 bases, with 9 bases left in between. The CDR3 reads CAWSQQPYEQYV. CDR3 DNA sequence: TGTGCCTGGAGTCAACAGCCTTACGAGCAGTACGTC.

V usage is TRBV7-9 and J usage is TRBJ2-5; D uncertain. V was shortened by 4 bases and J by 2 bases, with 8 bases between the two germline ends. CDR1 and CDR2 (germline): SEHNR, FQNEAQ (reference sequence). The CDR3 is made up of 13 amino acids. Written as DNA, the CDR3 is TGTGCCAGCAGCTCCGATCCGCAAGAGACCCAGTACTTC. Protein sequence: CASSSDPQETQYF.

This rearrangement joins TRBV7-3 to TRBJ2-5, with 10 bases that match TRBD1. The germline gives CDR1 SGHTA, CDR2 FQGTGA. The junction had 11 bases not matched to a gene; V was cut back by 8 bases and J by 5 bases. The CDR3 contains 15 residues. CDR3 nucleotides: TGTGCCAGCGGACCGGGACAGGGGAATTTCGAGACCCAGTACTTC. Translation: CASGPGQGNFETQYF.

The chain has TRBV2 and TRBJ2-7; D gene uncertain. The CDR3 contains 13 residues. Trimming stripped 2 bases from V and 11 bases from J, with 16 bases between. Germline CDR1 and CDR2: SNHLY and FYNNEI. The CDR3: CASSERQFTQKYV. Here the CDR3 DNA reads TGTGCCAGCAGTGAACGGCAATTCACCCAAAAGTACGTC.

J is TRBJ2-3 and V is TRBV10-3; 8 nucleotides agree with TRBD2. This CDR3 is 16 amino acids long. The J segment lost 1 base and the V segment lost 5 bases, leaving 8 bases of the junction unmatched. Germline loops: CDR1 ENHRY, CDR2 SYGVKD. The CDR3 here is CAISQRGSLGTDTQYF. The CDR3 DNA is TGTGCCATCAGTCAGCGGGGGAGTCTTGGCACAGATACGCAGTATTTT.

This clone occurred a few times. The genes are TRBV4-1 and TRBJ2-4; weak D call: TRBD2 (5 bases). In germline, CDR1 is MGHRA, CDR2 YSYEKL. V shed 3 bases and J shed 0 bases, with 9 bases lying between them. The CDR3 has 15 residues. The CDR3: CASSHVGEAKNIQYF. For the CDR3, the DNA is TGCGCCAGCAGCCATGTGGGAGAAGCCAAAAACATTCAGTACTTC.

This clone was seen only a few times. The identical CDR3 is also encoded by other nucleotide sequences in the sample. This CDR3 reads CSVGDRSNQPQHF. The CDR3 DNA follows: TGCAGCGTAGGTGACAGATCGAATCAGCCCCAGCATTTT. The chain carries TRBV29-1 and TRBJ1-5; perhaps TRBD1 as D (5 bases). Trimming took off 6 bases at V and 4 bases at J, with 13 bases between the two ends. This CDR3 is built from 13 residues. Germline-derived CDR1 and CDR2 are SQVTM and ANQGSEA.

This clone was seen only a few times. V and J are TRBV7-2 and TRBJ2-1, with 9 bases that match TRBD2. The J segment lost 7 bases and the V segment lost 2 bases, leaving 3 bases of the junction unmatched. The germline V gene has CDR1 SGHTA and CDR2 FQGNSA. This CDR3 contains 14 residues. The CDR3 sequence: CASSLPSGVNEQFF. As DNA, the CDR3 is TGTGCCAGCAGCTTACCTAGCGGGGTAAATGAGCAGTTCTTC.

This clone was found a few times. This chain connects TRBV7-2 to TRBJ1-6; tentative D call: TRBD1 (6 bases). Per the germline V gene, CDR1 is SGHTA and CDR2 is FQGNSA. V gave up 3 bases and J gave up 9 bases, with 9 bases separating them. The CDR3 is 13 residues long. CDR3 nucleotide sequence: TGTGCCAGCAGCTTGGACAGATCTTCACCCCTCCACTTT. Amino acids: CASSLDRSSPLHF.

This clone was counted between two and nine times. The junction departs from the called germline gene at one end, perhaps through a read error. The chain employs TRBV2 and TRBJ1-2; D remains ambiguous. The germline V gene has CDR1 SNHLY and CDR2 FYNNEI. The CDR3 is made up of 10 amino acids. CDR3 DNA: TGTGCCAGCGAGCAGCGCCGAGAGAAATTC. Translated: CASEQRREKF.

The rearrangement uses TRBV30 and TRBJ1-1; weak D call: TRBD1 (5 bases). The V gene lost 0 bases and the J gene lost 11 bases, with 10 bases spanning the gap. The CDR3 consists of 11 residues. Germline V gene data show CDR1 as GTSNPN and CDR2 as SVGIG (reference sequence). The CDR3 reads CAWSVLGDAFF. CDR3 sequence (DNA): TGTGCCTGGAGTGTACTCGGGGACGCTTTCTTT.

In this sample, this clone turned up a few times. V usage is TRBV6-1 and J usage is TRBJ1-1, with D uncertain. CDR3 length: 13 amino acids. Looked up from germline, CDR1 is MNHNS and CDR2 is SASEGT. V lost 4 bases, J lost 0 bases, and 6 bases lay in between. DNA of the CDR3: TGTGCCAGCAGTGCTTCTTTGAACACTGAAGCTTTCTTT. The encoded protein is CASSASLNTEAFF.

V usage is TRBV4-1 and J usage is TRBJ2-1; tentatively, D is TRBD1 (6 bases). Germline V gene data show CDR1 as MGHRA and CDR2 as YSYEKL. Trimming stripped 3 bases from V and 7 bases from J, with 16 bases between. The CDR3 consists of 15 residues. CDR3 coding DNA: TGCGCCAGCAGCCACCCGGGACAACCTCGAAATGAGCAGTTCTTC. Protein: CASSHPGQPRNEQFF.

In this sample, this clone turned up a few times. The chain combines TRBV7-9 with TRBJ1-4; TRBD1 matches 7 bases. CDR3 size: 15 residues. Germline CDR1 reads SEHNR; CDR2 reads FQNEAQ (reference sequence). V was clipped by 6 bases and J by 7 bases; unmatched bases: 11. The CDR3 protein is CASRPREGASEKLFF. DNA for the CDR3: TGTGCCAGCAGACCACGCGAGGGGGCGAGTGAAAAACTGTTTTTT.